The T cell receptor (beta chain) under discussion was sequenced for a study of cytomegalovirus exposure and HLA in healthy donors. Overall study findings and caveats: HLA alleles were associated with 15,000 to 20,000 TCR beta sequences in a later analysis at 0.05 false discovery rate. CMV serostatus alone was available as immune exposure information. Many donors carried some public TCRs, although rarity characterized most TCR sequences.

PCR used 60 Vbeta primers and 13 Jbeta primers. Method: immunoSEQ multiplex PCR; TCRdb's copy keeps in-frame clones and lacks some. The table has about 76,000 clones, around 79% seen once. This CDR3 spans 15 amino acids. Trimming removed 6 bases at V and 0 bases at J, with 10 bases between. The V gene's germline CDR1 is SGDLS and CDR2 YYNGEE. Note on this clone: Its antigen is not identified.

The donors were healthy bone marrow donors. The chain couples TRBV9 to TRBJ1-6, with unresolved D. This sequence originates from a man in his thirties or forties in good health and CMV-seronegative. The sample was PBMCs. The DNA of the CDR3 is TGTGCCAGCAACCCTGGCAGCTCCTATAATTCACCCCTCCACTTT. Protein: CASNPGSSYNSPLHF.